Each of the 26 T cell receptor beta chains below was sequenced from the same sample in a study of shared clonotypes between healthy human individuals. Naive-designated CD8 cells lacked CD45RO, were positively enriched for CCR7, and omitted terminally differentiated effector memory CD45RA+ cells. The repertoire was sequenced with immunoSEQ multiplex PCR; TCRdb's copy has only in-frame clones and lacks some. The sample shows about 800,000 clones, about 96% of them seen only once. The sample taken for sequencing was naive CD8+ T cells sorted from blood. These TCRs come from a man between 25 and 39 years old in good health.

This rearrangement joins TRBV7-2 to TRBJ2-7, with 8 positions matching TRBD1. V trimming: 5 bases; J trimming: 6 bases; junction bases outside the gene matches: 9. CDR3 length: 14 residues. Germline CDR1 reads SGHTA; CDR2 reads FQGNSA. As DNA, the CDR3 is TGTGCCAGCAGCCTAAATGACAGGGGTGGCGAGCAGTACTTC. It codes for CASSLNDRGGEQYF.

V and J are TRBV29-1 and TRBJ2-2, with D perhaps TRBD2 (6 bases). V lost 2 bases and J lost 5, with 9 bases in between. Germline CDR1 and CDR2: SQVTM and ANQGSEA. There are 13 residues in the CDR3. The CDR3, as DNA: TGCAGCGTTGAACTTCGGGGGACCGGGGAGCTGTTTTTT. This encodes CSVELRGTGELFF.

This chain joins TRBV12-5 and TRBJ2-3; weak D call: TRBD2 (6 bases). Germline CDR1 LGHNT, CDR2 FRNRAP. V was shortened by 0 bases and J by 0 bases, with 10 bases between the two germline ends. The CDR3 runs 16 residues. The CDR3: CASGLVLGGSTDTQYF. DNA of the CDR3: TGTGCTAGTGGTTTGGTGTTGGGAGGAAGCACAGATACGCAGTATTTT.

The chain carries TRBV27 and TRBJ2-3; TRBD2 aligns across 11 bases. This CDR3 spans 16 amino acids. Looked up from germline, CDR1 is MNHEY and CDR2 is SMNVEV (reference sequence). V shed 6 bases and J 0 bases; nucleotides not matched to a gene: 5. CDR3 nucleotides: TGTGCCAGCAGGACTAGCGGGGCCCCTAGCACAGATACGCAGTATTTT. This codes for CASRTSGAPSTDTQYF.

The chain employs TRBV7-9 and TRBJ2-7; unclear D gene. Deletions cut 5 bases from V and 3 bases from J, with 14 bases between. Germline V gene lookup returns CDR1 SEHNR and CDR2 FQNEAQ (reference sequence). The CDR3 extends over 14 amino acids. The CDR3 sequence is CASSGWYNSYEQYF. CDR3 in DNA: TGTGCCAGCAGCGGATGGTACAACAGCTACGAGCAGTACTTC.

V usage is TRBV27 and J usage is TRBJ2-7; D gene ambiguous. Trimming removed 5 bases from V and 3 bases from J, with 11 bases in between. Germline V CDR1 and CDR2: MNHEY, SMNVEV (reference sequence). The CDR3 runs 13 residues. CDR3 amino acids: CASSGRAHYEQYF. As DNA, the CDR3 is TGTGCCAGCAGTGGCCGGGCCCACTACGAGCAGTACTTC.

The rearrangement uses TRBV7-6 and TRBJ2-7; TRBD2 aligns across 13 bases. This CDR3 is 17 amino acids long. J gave up 3 bases and V 4 bases, and 9 bases lay outside the gene matches. In germline, CDR1 is SGHVS, CDR2 FNYEAQ. Here the CDR3 DNA reads TGTGCCAGCAGCTCAACCTTACTAGCGGGAGGGGGCTACGAGCAGTACTTC. The encoded protein is CASSSTLLAGGGYEQYF.

The chain couples TRBV10-1 to TRBJ2-1; D possibly corresponds to TRBD2 (10 bases). This CDR3 has 15 amino acids. Trimming cost V 7 bases and J 15 bases, with 28 bases left between them. Germline V gene lookup returns CDR1 WNHNN and CDR2 SYGVQD (reference sequence). The CDR3 sequence: CASTPTGGLAGERFF. The CDR3, as DNA: TGCGCCAGCACACCGACAGGGGGGCTAGCGGGAGAACGGTTCTTC.

The chain recombines TRBV27 with TRBJ1-5; D gene ambiguous. The CDR3 covers 13 residues. Trimming pared 10 bases from V and 1 base from J, leaving 11 bases between. CDR1 MNHEY and CDR2 SMNVEV come from the germline V gene (reference sequence). The chain's CDR3 is CATSPESNQPQHF. In DNA form, the CDR3 reads TGTGCCACCTCCCCCGAGAGCAATCAGCCCCAGCATTTT.

The CDR3 loop reads CASGIGVGNTIYF. CDR3 sequence (DNA): TGTGCCAGCGGAATCGGGGTTGGAAACACCATATATTTT. V is TRBV28 and J is TRBJ1-3; D unresolved. The CDR3 is 13 residues long. CDR1 is MDHEN and CDR2 is SYDVKM in the germline V gene. The V gene lost 8 bases and the J gene lost 3 bases, with 11 bases spanning the gap.

This clone was recorded only once. This chain uses TRBV7-2 with TRBJ2-7, with TRBD1 matching 11 bases. The junction had 7 bases not matched to a gene; V was cut back by 4 bases and J by 2 bases. Germline CDR1 is SGHTA and CDR2 is FQGNSA. The CDR3 spans 16 residues. Here the CDR3 reads CASSYSAGQGAYEQYF. In DNA, the CDR3 is TGTGCCAGCAGCTACTCAGCGGGACAGGGGGCCTACGAGCAGTACTTC.

This chain connects TRBV5-1 to TRBJ2-1, with 7 bases that match TRBD1. Trimming removed 8 bases from V and 9 bases from J; junction bases left unmatched: 14. Germline CDR1 SGHRS, CDR2 YFSETQ. This CDR3 is built from 14 residues. The CDR3 is CASGRDSAAIEQFF. For the CDR3, the DNA is TGCGCCAGTGGACGGGACAGCGCAGCCATTGAGCAGTTCTTC.

A few counts support this clone. The rearrangement links TRBV27 to TRBJ2-2, with D unclear. This CDR3 is built from 12 residues. Germline assignment: CDR1 MNHEY and CDR2 SMNVEV (reference sequence). The V end lost 3 bases, the J end lost 7 bases, and 6 bases lay between the germline ends. The DNA of the CDR3 is TGTGCCAGCAGTTTCTTGGACGGGGAGCTGTTTTTT. Its protein is CASSFLDGELFF.

V and J are TRBV11-3 and TRBJ2-3; D is tentatively TRBD1 or TRBD2 (5 bases each). The germline V gene encodes CDR1 SGHNT and CDR2 YENEEA. The CDR3 totals 16 residues. V lost 5 bases and J lost 0, with 15 bases in between. The CDR3 region has the DNA TGTGCCAGCAGCCTCACTTGGGGGAAAAGCACAGATACGCAGTATTTT. Encoded protein: CASSLTWGKSTDTQYF.

The CDR3 bases are TGTGCCAGCAGTTTAAACAGGGTAGGGGCCTACGAGCAGTACTTC. It yields the protein CASSLNRVGAYEQYF. The chain combines TRBV27 with TRBJ2-7, with a weak D call TRBD1 (6 bases). The CDR3 spans 15 residues. V gave up 2 bases and J gave up 2 bases, with 13 bases separating them. Germline V gene data show CDR1 as MNHEY and CDR2 as SMNVEV (reference sequence).

This chain uses TRBV9 with TRBJ2-7; D perhaps matches TRBD1 (6 bases). Trimming removed 4 bases at V and 4 bases at J, with 15 bases between. The CDR3 sequence is 14 residues long. Germline loops: CDR1 SGDLS, CDR2 YYNGEE. The chain's CDR3 is CASSPWDKSYEQYF. As DNA, the CDR3 is TGTGCCAGCAGCCCATGGGACAAATCTTACGAGCAGTACTTC.

This clone has just a few counts. This chain connects TRBV4-3 to TRBJ2-2; TRBD2 matches at 12 bases. V was clipped by 0 bases and J by 5 bases; unmatched bases: 7. Germline V gives CDR1 LGHNA, CDR2 YSLEER. This CDR3 contains 18 residues. The CDR3 DNA is TGCGCCAGCAGCCAAGATCGGCTAGCGGGGGGGAAAACCGGGGAGCTGTTTTTT. This codes for CASSQDRLAGGKTGELFF.

This clone was detected a few times. CDR3 bases: TGTGCCAGCAGTGACCCTAGCGGGGGGACCTACAATGAGCAGTTCTTC. It specifies CASSDPSGGTYNEQFF. This chain connects TRBV27 to TRBJ2-1, with 11 bases that match TRBD2. The CDR3 sequence is 16 residues long. The V gene's germline CDR1 is MNHEY and CDR2 SMNVEV (reference sequence). With 5 bases clipped from V and 2 bases from J, the junction kept 5 bases outside the gene matches.

The gene calls are TRBV5-4 and TRBJ2-7; 8 bases agree with TRBD1. Per the germline V gene, CDR1 is SGHNT and CDR2 is YYREEE (reference sequence). Trimming took 0 bases from V and 3 from J; bases not matched to a gene: 8. The CDR3 consists of 16 residues. Written as DNA, the CDR3 is TGTGCCAGCAGCTTGGATGGTCAGGGGGCCCTCTACGAGCAGTACTTC. Its translation is CASSLDGQGALYEQYF. The entire variable domain, with the rest obtained from reference TRBV5-4 and TRBJ2-7, is as follows: ETGVTQSPTHLIKTRGQQVTLRCSSQSGHNTVSWYQQALGQGPQFIFQYYREEENGRGNFPPRFSGLQFPNYSSELNVNALELDDSALYLCASSLDGQGALYEQYFGPGTRLTVT.

The chain joins TRBV2 to TRBJ2-1; 7 positions match TRBD1. There are 13 residues in the CDR3. The V gene's germline CDR1 is SNHLY and CDR2 FYNNEI. J lost 7 bases, V lost 8 bases, and 8 bases had no gene match. The CDR3: CASLIRGRNEQFF. The CDR3 DNA reads TGTGCCAGCCTCATAAGGGGGCGGAATGAGCAGTTCTTC.

DNA of the CDR3: TGTGCCTGCGAAGCGGGAGGGAGCTACAATGAGCAGTTCTTC. Its translation is CACEAGGSYNEQFF. J is TRBJ2-1 and V is TRBV30, with 10 bases fitting TRBD2. Germline V gene data show CDR1 as GTSNPN and CDR2 as SVGIG (reference sequence). The CDR3 consists of 14 residues. The J segment lost 3 bases and the V segment lost 6 bases, leaving 5 bases of the junction unmatched.

This clone was found once. This chain connects TRBV11-3 to TRBJ2-5, with no clear D. Trimming removed 3 bases at V and 5 bases at J, with 10 bases between. The length of the CDR3 is 13 residues. In germline, CDR1 is SGHNT, CDR2 YENEEA. The CDR3 sequence is CASSLDPRETQYF. The CDR3 DNA reads as TGTGCCAGCAGCTTGGACCCTAGGGAGACCCAGTACTTC.

To note about this clone: Other DNA sequences in this specimen translate into the identical CDR3. This chain connects TRBV28 to TRBJ2-1; D gene ambiguous. The CDR3 runs 12 residues. V lost 4 bases, J lost 1 base, and 2 bases lay in between. The V gene's germline CDR1 is MDHEN and CDR2 SYDVKM. CDR3 nucleotides: TGTGCCAGCAGTTATTCCTACAATGAGCAGTTCTTC. Protein sequence: CASSYSYNEQFF.

The V call is TRBV5-1, the J call TRBJ2-1, with 11 positions matching TRBD2. Germline V CDR1 and CDR2: SGHRS, YFSETQ. There are 15 residues in the CDR3. V shed 3 bases, J shed 9 bases, and the junction held 8 bases outside the gene matches. Here the CDR3 DNA reads TGCGCCAGCAGCTCCGACCTAGCGGGAGGTAGTGAGCAGTTCTTC. Translating gives CASSSDLAGGSEQFF.

The chain joins TRBV7-3 to TRBJ2-6; 8 nucleotides match TRBD1. Unmatched junction bases numbered 3, after V lost 4 bases and J lost 1 base. Germline loops: CDR1 SGHTA, CDR2 FQGTGA. The CDR3 spans 16 residues. CDR3 protein: CASSSRTGSGANVLTF. In DNA, the CDR3 is TGTGCCAGCAGCTCCCGGACAGGGTCTGGGGCCAACGTCCTGACTTTC.

The chain uses TRBV4-1 and TRBJ2-1, with D perhaps TRBD2 (5 bases). This CDR3 spans 16 amino acids. CDR1 MGHRA and CDR2 YSYEKL come from the germline V gene. The V end was cut by 0 bases, the J end by 2 bases, with 11 bases between. The CDR3 loop is CASSQDFERTYNEQFF. For the CDR3, the DNA is TGCGCCAGCAGCCAAGATTTTGAGCGGACCTACAATGAGCAGTTCTTC.